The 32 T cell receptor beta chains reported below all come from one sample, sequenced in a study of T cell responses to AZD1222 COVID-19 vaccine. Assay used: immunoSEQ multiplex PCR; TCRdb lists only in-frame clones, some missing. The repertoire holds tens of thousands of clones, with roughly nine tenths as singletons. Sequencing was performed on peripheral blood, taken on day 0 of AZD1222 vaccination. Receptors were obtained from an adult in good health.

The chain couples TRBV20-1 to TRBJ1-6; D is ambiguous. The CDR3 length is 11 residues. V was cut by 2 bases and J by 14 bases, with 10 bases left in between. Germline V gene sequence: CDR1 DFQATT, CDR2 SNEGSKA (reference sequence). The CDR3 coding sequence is TGCAGTGCTAGAAGTGCCTTAGCCCTCCACTTT. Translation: CSARSALALHF.

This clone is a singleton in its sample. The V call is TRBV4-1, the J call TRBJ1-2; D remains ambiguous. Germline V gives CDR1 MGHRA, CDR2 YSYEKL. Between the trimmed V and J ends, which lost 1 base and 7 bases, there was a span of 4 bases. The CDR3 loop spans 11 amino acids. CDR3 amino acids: CASSQVGGYTF. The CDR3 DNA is TGCGCCAGCAGCCAAGTAGGTGGCTACACCTTC.

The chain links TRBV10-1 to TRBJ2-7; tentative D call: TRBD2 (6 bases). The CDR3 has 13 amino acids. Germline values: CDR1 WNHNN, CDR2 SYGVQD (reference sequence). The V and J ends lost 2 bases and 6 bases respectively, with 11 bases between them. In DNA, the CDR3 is TGCGCCAGCAGTGAGGGGACTGAGGGCGAGCAGTACTTC. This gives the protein CASSEGTEGEQYF.

DNA of the CDR3: TGTGCCACCAGTGACGCTGGGGGCGACTATGGCTACACCTTC. This gives the protein CATSDAGGDYGYTF. This chain links TRBV24-1 with TRBJ1-2; possible D gene TRBD1, 6 bases. Germline assignment: CDR1 KGHDR and CDR2 SFDVKD. V lost 4 bases, J lost 3 bases, and 11 bases lay in between. This CDR3 comprises 14 residues.

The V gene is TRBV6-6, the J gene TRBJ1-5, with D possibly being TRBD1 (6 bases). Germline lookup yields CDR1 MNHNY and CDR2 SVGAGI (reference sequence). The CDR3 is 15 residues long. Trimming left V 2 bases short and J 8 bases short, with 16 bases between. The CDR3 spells CASSYGPGEWEPQHF. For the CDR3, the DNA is TGTGCCAGCAGTTACGGGCCAGGGGAGTGGGAGCCCCAGCATTTT.

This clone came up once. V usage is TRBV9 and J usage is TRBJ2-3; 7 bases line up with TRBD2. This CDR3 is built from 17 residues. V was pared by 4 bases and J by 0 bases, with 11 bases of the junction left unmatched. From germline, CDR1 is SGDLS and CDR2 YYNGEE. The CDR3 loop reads CASSIRGTGGSTDTQYF. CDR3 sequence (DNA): TGTGCCAGCAGCATCCGCGGGACGGGGGGAAGCACAGATACGCAGTATTTT.

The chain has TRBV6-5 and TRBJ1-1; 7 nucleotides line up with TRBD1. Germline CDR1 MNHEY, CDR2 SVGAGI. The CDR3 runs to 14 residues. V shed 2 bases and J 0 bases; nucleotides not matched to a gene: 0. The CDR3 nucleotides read TGTGCCAGCAGTTACGGGACAGTGAACACTGAAGCTTTCTTT. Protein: CASSYGTVNTEAFF.

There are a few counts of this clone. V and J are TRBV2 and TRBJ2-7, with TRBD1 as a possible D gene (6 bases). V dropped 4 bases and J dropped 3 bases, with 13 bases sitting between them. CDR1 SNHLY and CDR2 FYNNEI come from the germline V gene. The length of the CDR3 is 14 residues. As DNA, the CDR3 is TGTGCCAGCAGTGTACTGGACAGACGCTACGAGCAGTACTTC. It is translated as CASSVLDRRYEQYF.

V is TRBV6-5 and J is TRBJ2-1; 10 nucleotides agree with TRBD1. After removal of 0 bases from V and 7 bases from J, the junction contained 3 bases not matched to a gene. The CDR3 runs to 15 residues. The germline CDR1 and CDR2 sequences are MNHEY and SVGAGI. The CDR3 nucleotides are TGTGCCAGCAGTTACTCGAGACAGGGGGCGAATGAGCAGTTCTTC. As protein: CASSYSRQGANEQFF.

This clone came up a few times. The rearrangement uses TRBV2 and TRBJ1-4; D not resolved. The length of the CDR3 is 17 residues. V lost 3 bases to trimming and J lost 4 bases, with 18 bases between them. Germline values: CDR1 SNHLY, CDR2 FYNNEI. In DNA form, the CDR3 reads TGTGCCAGCAGTGAGAAGACGGCTTGGCAGATTAATGAAAAACTGTTTTTT. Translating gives CASSEKTAWQINEKLFF.

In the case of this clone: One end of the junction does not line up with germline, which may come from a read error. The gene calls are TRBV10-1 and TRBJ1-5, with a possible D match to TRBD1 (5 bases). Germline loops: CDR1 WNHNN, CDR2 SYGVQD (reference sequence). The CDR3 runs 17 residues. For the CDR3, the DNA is TGCGCCGGCAGCAACAAGTTGGGACGGGAGAGCAATCAGCCCCAGCATTTT. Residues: CAGSNKLGRESNQPQHF.

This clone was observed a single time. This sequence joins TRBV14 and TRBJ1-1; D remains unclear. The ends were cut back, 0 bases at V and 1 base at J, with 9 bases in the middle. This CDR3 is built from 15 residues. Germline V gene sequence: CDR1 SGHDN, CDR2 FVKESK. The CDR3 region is CASSQDPKPNTEAFF. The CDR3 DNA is TGTGCCAGCAGCCAAGACCCGAAACCGAACACTGAAGCTTTCTTT.

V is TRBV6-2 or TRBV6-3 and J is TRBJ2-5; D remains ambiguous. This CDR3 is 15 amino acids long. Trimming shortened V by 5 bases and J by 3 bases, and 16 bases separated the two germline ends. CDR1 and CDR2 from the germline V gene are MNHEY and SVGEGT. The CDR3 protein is CASSLTGGAKETQYF. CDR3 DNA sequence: TGTGCCAGCAGTCTCACGGGTGGAGCTAAAGAGACCCAGTACTTC.

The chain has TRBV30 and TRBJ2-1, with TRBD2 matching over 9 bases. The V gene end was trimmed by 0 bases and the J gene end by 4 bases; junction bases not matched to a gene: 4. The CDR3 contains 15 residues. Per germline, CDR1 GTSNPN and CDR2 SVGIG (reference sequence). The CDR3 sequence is CAWSVQLAGYNEQFF. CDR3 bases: TGTGCCTGGAGTGTACAACTAGCGGGTTACAATGAGCAGTTCTTC.

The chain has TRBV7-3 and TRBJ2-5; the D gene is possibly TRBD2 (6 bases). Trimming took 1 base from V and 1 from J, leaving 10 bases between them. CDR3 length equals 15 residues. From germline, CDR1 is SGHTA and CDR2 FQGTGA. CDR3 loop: CASSLRGGRQETQYF. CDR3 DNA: TGTGCCAGCAGCTTAAGGGGAGGTCGCCAAGAGACCCAGTACTTC.

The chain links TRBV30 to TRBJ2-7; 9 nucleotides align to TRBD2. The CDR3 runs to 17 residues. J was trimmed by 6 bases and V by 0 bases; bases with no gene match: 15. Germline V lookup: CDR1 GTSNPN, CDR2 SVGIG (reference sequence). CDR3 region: CAWSVRSSGAYSPEQYF. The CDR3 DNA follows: TGTGCCTGGAGTGTAAGGTCTAGCGGGGCCTATTCGCCCGAGCAGTACTTC.

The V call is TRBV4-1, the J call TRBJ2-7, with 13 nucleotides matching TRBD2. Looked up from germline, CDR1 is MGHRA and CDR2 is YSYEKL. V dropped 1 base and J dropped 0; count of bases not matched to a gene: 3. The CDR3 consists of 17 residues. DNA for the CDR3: TGCGCCAGCAGCCAAGGGACTAGCGGGAGTTCCTCCTACGAGCAGTACTTC. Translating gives CASSQGTSGSSSYEQYF.

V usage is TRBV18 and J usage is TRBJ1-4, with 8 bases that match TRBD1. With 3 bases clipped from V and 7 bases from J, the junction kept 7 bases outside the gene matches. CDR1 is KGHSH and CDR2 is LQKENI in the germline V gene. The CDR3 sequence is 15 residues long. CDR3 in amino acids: CASSPGQGGGEKLFF. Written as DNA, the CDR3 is TGTGCCAGCTCACCCGGACAGGGCGGGGGTGAAAAACTGTTTTTT. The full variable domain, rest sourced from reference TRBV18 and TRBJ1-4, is NAGVMQNPRHLVRRRGQEARLRCSPMKGHSHVYWYRQLPEEGLKFMVYLQKENIIDESGMPKERFSAEFPKEGPSILRIQQVVRGDSAAYFCASSPGQGGGEKLFFGSGTQLSVL.

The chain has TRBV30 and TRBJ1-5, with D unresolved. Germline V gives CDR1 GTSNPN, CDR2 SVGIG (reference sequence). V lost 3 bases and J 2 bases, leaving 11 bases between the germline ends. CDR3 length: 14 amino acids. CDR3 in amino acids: CAWSMVMGNQPQHF. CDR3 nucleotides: TGTGCCTGGAGCATGGTGATGGGCAATCAGCCCCAGCATTTT.

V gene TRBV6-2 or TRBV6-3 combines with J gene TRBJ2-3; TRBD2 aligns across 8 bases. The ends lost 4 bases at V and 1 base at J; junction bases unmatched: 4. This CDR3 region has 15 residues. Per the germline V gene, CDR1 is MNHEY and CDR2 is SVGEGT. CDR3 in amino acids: CASSSRREGTDTQYF. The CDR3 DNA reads TGTGCCAGCAGTTCTCGGCGGGAGGGCACAGATACGCAGTATTTT.

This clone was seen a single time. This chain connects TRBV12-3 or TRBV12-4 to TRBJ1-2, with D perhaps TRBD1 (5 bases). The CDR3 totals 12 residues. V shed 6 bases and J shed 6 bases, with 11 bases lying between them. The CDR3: CASRGLGDGYTF. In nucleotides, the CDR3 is TGTGCCAGCAGGGGACTTGGGGATGGCTACACCTTC.

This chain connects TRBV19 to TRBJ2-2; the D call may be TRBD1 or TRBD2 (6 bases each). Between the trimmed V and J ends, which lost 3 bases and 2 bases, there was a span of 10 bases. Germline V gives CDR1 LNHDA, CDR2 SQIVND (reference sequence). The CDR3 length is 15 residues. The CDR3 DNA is TGTGCCAGTAGTATGAGGGGGGCAAACACCGGGGAGCTGTTTTTT. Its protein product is CASSMRGANTGELFF.

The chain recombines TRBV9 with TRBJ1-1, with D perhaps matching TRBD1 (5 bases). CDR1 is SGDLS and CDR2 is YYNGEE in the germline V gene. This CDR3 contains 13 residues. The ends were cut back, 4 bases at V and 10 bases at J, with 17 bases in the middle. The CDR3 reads CASSLGTEEVAFF. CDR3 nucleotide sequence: TGTGCCAGCAGCCTCGGGACGGAGGAAGTAGCTTTCTTT.

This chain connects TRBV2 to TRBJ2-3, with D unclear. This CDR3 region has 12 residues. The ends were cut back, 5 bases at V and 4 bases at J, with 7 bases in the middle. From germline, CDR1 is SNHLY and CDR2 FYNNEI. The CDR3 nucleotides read TGTGCCAGCAGTCGAGCGTCAGATACGCAGTATTTT. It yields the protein CASSRASDTQYF.

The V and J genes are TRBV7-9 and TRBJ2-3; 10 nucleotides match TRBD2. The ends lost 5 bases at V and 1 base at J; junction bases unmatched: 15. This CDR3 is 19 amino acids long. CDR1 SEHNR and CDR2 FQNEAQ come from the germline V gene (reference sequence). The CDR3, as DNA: TGTGCCAGCAGCCTCAAGGGACTAGCGAGGTCTCCCCGCACAGATACGCAGTATTTT. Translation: CASSLKGLARSPRTDTQYF.

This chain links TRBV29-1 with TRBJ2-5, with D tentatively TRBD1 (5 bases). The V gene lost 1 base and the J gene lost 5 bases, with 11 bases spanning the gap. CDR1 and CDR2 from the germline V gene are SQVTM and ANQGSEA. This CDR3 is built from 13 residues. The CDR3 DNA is TGCAGCGTTGAAGCACAGGTTGGGGAGACCCAGTACTTC. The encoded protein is CSVEAQVGETQYF.

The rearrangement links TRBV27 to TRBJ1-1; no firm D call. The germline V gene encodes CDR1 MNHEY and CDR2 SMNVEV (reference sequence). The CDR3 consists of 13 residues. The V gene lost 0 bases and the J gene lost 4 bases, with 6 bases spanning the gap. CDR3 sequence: CASSLSPGTEAFF. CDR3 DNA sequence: TGTGCCAGCAGTTTATCCCCGGGCACTGAAGCTTTCTTT.

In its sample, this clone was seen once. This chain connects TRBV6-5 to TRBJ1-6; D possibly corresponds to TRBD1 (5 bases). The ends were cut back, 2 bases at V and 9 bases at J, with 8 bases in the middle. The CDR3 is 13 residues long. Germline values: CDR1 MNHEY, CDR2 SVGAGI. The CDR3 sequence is CASSYGQISPLHF. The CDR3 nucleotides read TGTGCCAGCAGTTACGGACAAATTTCACCCCTCCACTTT.

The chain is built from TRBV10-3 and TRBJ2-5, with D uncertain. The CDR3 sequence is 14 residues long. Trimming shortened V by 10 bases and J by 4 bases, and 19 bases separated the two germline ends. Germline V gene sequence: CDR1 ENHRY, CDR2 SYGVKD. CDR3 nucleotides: TGTGCCACCTCCCTCGAGCTAAAGGGAGAGACCCAGTACTTC. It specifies CATSLELKGETQYF.

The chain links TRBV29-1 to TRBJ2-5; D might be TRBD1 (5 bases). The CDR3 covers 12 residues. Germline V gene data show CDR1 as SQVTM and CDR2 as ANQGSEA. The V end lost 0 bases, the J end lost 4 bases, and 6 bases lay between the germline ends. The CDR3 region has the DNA TGCAGCGTTGAAGAAGGGGCAGAGACCCAGTACTTC. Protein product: CSVEEGAETQYF.

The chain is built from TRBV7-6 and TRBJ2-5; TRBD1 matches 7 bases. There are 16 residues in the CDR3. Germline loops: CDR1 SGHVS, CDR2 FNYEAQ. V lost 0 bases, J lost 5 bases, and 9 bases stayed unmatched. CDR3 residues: CASSLAPEGAWETQYF. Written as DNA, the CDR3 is TGTGCCAGCAGCTTAGCCCCCGAGGGGGCTTGGGAGACCCAGTACTTC.

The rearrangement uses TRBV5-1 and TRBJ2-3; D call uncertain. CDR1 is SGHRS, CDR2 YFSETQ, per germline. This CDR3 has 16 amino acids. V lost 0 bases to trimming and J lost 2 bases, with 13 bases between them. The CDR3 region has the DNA TGCGCCAGCAGCTTGGCCCGCACAATGATCACAGATACGCAGTATTTT. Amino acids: CASSLARTMITDTQYF.